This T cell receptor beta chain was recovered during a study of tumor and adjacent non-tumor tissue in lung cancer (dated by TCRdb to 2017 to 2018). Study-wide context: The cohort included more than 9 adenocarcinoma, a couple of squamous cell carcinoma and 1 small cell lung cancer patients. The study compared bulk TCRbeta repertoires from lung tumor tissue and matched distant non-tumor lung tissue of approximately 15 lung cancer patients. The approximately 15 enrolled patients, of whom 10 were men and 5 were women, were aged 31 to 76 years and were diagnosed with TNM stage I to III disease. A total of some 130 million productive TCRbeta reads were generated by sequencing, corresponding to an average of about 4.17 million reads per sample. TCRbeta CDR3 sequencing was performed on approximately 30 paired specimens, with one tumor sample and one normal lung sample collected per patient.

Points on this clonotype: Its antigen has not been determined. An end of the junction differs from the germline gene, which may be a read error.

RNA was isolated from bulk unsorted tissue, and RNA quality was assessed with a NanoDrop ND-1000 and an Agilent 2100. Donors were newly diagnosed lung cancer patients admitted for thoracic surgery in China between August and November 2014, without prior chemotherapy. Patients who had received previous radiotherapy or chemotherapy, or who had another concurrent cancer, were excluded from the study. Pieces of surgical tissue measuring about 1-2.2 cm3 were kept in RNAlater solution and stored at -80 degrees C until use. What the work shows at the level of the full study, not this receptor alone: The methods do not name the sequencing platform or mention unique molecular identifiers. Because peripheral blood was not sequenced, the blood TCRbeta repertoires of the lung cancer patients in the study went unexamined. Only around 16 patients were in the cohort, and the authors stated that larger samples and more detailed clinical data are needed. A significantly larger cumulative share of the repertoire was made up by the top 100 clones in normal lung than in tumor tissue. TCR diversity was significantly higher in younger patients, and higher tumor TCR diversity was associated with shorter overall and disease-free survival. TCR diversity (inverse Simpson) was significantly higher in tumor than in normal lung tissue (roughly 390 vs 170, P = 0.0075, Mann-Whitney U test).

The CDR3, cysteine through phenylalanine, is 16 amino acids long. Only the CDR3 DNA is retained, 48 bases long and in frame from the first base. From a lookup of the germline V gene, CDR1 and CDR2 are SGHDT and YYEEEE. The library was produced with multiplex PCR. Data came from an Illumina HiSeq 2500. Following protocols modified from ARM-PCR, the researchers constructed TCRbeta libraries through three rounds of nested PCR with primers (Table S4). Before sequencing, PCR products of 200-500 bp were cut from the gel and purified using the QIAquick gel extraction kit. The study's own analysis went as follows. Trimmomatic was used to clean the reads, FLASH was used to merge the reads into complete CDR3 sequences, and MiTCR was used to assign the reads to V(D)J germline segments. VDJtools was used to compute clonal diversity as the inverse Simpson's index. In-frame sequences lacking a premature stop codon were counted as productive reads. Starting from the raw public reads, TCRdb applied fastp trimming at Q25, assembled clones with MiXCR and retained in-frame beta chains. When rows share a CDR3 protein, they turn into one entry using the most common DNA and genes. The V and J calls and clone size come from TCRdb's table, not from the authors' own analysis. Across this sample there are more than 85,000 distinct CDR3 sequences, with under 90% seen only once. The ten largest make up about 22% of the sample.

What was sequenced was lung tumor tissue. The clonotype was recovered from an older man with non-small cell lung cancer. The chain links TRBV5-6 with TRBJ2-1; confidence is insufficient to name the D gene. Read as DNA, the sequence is TGTGTCAGCAGCTTGGGATTCCAAGGTTCCTACAATGAGCAGTTCTTC. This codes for CVSSLGFQGSYNEQFF.